These 10 T cell receptor beta chains share one sample of origin, sequenced in a study of cytomegalovirus exposure and HLA in healthy donors. The PCR had 60 Vbeta and 13 Jbeta primers. Some clones are missing from TCRdb's copy, which holds only in-frame ones; the method was immunoSEQ multiplex PCR. This sample has 180,000 or so clones; under 90% occur once, and the top ten carry 0.098%. Material: PBMCs. The source of these receptors is a boy younger than 10 in good health and CMV-seronegative.

This clone was seen a handful of times. The V gene is TRBV5-5, the J gene TRBJ1-6; 7 bases match TRBD1. Germline assignment: CDR1 SGHKS and CDR2 YYEKEE (reference sequence). V shed 0 bases, J shed 8 bases, and the junction held 5 bases outside the gene matches. This CDR3 is 15 amino acids long. The chain's CDR3 is CASSLVGQGDSPLHF. CDR3 DNA sequence: TGTGCCAGCAGCTTGGTAGGGCAGGGGGATTCACCCCTCCACTTT.

The V and J genes are TRBV5-1 and TRBJ2-1, with TRBD2 identical over 8 bases. The germline CDR1 and CDR2 sequences are SGHRS and YFSETQ. The CDR3 spans 13 residues. V shed 10 bases, J shed 4 bases, and the junction held 7 bases outside the gene matches. The CDR3 sequence: CASGPSGYNEQFF. The CDR3 nucleotides read TGCGCCTCCGGGCCTAGCGGGTACAATGAGCAGTTCTTC.

A few counts support this clone. The rearrangement joins TRBV7-2 to TRBJ1-6, with D perhaps TRBD1 (6 bases). This CDR3 comprises 15 residues. The germline CDR1 and CDR2 sequences are SGHTA and FQGNSA. V was clipped by 2 bases and J by 7 bases, with 12 bases between them. CDR3 DNA: TGTGCCAGCAGCTTATACAGGGTAATGAATTCACCCCTCCACTTT. Protein sequence: CASSLYRVMNSPLHF. Together with reference TRBV7-2 and TRBJ1-6, the CDR3 gives the full variable domain: GAGVSQSPSNKVTEKGKDVELRCDPISGHTALYWYRQSLGQGLEFLIYFQGNSAPDKSGLPSDRFSAERTGGSVSTLTIQRTQQEDSAVYLCASSLYRVMNSPLHFGNGTRLTVT.

This clone was recorded a few times. This sequence joins TRBV27 and TRBJ2-1; TRBD1 aligns across 11 bases. The germline V gene encodes CDR1 MNHEY and CDR2 SMNVEV (reference sequence). This CDR3 is 15 amino acids long. Trimming cost V 6 bases and J 4 bases; bases outside gene matches: 5. The CDR3: CASSSGTGGYNEQFF. The CDR3 DNA is TGTGCCAGCAGCTCCGGGACAGGGGGTTACAATGAGCAGTTCTTC.

J is TRBJ1-2 and V is TRBV30; 8 bases align to TRBD1. V lost 1 base to trimming and J lost 1 base; unmatched junction nucleotides: 11. Germline-derived CDR1 and CDR2 are GTSNPN and SVGIG (reference sequence). The CDR3 runs 17 residues. CDR3 residues: CAWSEGTGGGDNYGYTF. The DNA of the CDR3 is TGTGCCTGGAGTGAGGGGACAGGAGGAGGGGATAACTATGGCTACACCTTC.

This clone showed up just a few times. This chain joins TRBV7-9 and TRBJ2-5; perhaps TRBD2 as D (6 bases). With 2 bases removed from V and 3 bases from J, the gap between germline ends came to 16 bases. This CDR3 contains 16 residues. Germline V gene lookup returns CDR1 SEHNR and CDR2 FQNEAQ (reference sequence). In nucleotides, the CDR3 is TGTGCCAGCAGCTTATCGTTTGGTAGCGGTAAAGAGACCCAGTACTTC. Translated: CASSLSFGSGKETQYF.

The CDR3 region has the DNA TGTGCCAGCAGTGTGGGACATCCTAGCGAGCAGTACTTC. Translating gives CASSVGHPSEQYF. This chain connects TRBV25-1 to TRBJ2-7; maybe TRBD1 (6 bases). Trimming took 4 bases from V and 6 from J, leaving 13 bases between them. The germline V gene has CDR1 MGHDK and CDR2 SYGVNS. CDR3 size: 13 residues.

The rearrangement links TRBV29-1 to TRBJ2-3, with 11 positions matching TRBD2. CDR3 length: 17 amino acids. CDR1 is SQVTM, CDR2 ANQGSEA, per germline. J lost 0 bases, V lost 1 base, and 6 bases had no gene match. CDR3 residues: CSVEGLAGGKSTDTQYF. As DNA, the CDR3 is TGCAGCGTTGAAGGCCTAGCGGGGGGTAAGAGCACAGATACGCAGTATTTT.

CDR3 nucleotides: TGTGCCACCAGCAGAGATCGTGGGCAAAACGAGCAGTACTTC. Its protein product is CATSRDRGQNEQYF. V gene TRBV15 combines with J gene TRBJ2-7, with no clear D. The germline V gene encodes CDR1 LNHNV and CDR2 YYDKDF (reference sequence). Trimming removed 0 bases at V and 5 bases at J, with 11 bases between. There are 14 residues in the CDR3.

The chain links TRBV11-2 to TRBJ2-7; weak D call: TRBD1 (6 bases). Germline CDR1 and CDR2: SGHAT and FQNNGV. V was clipped by 4 bases and J by 4 bases, with 17 bases between them. This CDR3 has 15 residues. This CDR3 reads CASSSWGTDRYEQYF. The CDR3 region has the DNA TGTGCCAGCAGCTCCTGGGGGACGGACAGATACGAGCAGTACTTC.